These 22 T cell receptor beta chains were sequenced from one sample in a study of cytomegalovirus exposure and HLA in healthy donors. The PCR had 60 Vbeta and 13 Jbeta primers. Sequenced by immunoSEQ multiplex PCR; TCRdb stores in-frame clones only, minus some. Of about 110,000 clones detected, around three quarters appear once; the ten largest clones hold approximately 4.4%. The sequenced sample was PBMCs. These receptors all stem from a young man in good health and CMV-seropositive.

The chain has TRBV27 and TRBJ2-3, with unresolved D. Germline CDR1 and CDR2: MNHEY and SMNVEV (reference sequence). Trimming removed 6 bases at V and 1 base at J, with 5 bases between. This CDR3 is 12 amino acids long. Written as DNA, the CDR3 is TGTGCCAGCAGCCTAGGCACAGATACGCAGTATTTT. Its protein is CASSLGTDTQYF.

The J gene is TRBJ2-1, the V gene TRBV4-1; a possible D gene is TRBD2 (5 bases). V was clipped by 1 base and J by 5 bases, with 9 bases between them. CDR1 is MGHRA and CDR2 is YSYEKL in the germline V gene. The CDR3 consists of 14 residues. CDR3 amino acids: CASSQVSGNNEQFF. CDR3 in DNA: TGCGCCAGCAGCCAAGTCTCCGGGAACAATGAGCAGTTCTTC.

This clone was detected only once. The CDR3 DNA reads as TGTGCCAGTAGACTAGCGAGGGGAAATTCACCCCTCCACTTT. This sequence encodes CASRLARGNSPLHF. The chain joins TRBV19 to TRBJ1-6; D might be TRBD1 (5 bases). Germline values: CDR1 LNHDA, CDR2 SQIVND (reference sequence). This CDR3 is built from 14 residues. Trimming left V 6 bases short and J 7 bases short, with 13 bases between.

This clone was picked up a small number of times. The chain has TRBV27 and TRBJ2-1, with D perhaps TRBD1 (5 bases). V was clipped by 2 bases and J by 4 bases, with 6 bases between them. There are 13 residues in the CDR3. Germline CDR1 reads MNHEY; CDR2 reads SMNVEV (reference sequence). The CDR3 sequence is CASSLNRYNEQFF. The CDR3, as DNA: TGTGCCAGCAGTTTAAACAGGTACAATGAGCAGTTCTTC.

The chain employs TRBV7-2 and TRBJ1-6; no definite D call. CDR1 is SGHTA and CDR2 is FQGNSA in the germline V gene. Trimming took 3 bases from V and 7 from J, leaving 7 bases between them. The CDR3 extends over 13 amino acids. CDR3 protein: CASSFLQNSPLHF. The CDR3 DNA reads TGTGCCAGCAGCTTCCTACAGAATTCACCCCTCCACTTT.

The chain couples TRBV9 to TRBJ1-2; D is ambiguous. The V and J ends lost 0 bases and 2 bases respectively, with 8 bases between them. From germline, CDR1 is SGDLS and CDR2 YYNGEE. CDR3 length equals 14 residues. The CDR3 DNA sequence: TGTGCCAGCAGCGTAGCTATAGAAAACTATGGCTACACCTTC. Its translation is CASSVAIENYGYTF.

J is TRBJ1-6 and V is TRBV7-9; 9 bases are shared with TRBD1. With V trimmed by 1 base and J by 15 bases, 10 bases remained unmatched. This CDR3 has 15 amino acids. CDR1 is SEHNR, CDR2 FQNEAQ, per germline (reference sequence). The CDR3 DNA sequence: TGTGCCAGCAGCTTAGTTCTCGGGACAGGGACGGACCTCCACTTT. Translated, it gives CASSLVLGTGTDLHF.

This clone was seen a single time. CDR3 in amino acids: CASSVTGGWNTEAFF. In nucleotides, the CDR3 is TGTGCCAGCAGTGTCACAGGGGGCTGGAACACTGAAGCTTTCTTT. The chain carries TRBV25-1 and TRBJ1-1; 9 bases align to TRBD1. Losses at the gene ends were 4 bases for V and 1 base for J; bases not matched to a gene: 4. The germline V gene encodes CDR1 MGHDK and CDR2 SYGVNS. The CDR3 runs to 15 residues.

V and J are TRBV5-6 and TRBJ2-1, with 12 nucleotides matching TRBD2. The ends lost 3 bases at V and 10 bases at J; junction bases unmatched: 5. CDR3 length equals 14 residues. Germline loops: CDR1 SGHDT, CDR2 YYEEEE. This chain's CDR3 is CASSSLTSGGEQFF. CDR3 DNA: TGTGCCAGCAGCTCTTTGACTAGCGGGGGCGAGCAGTTCTTC. Based on the CDR3 plus reference TRBV5-6 and TRBJ2-1, the full variable domain is DAGVTQSPTHLIKTRGQQVTLRCSPKSGHDTVSWYQQALGQGPQFIFQYYEEEERQRGNFPDRFSGHQFPNYSSELNVNALLLGDSALYLCASSSLTSGGEQFFGPGTRLTVL.

This sequence joins TRBV27 and TRBJ1-1; TRBD1 might be the D (6 bases). This CDR3 has 19 amino acids. Trimming took 1 base from V and 0 from J, leaving 21 bases between them. The V gene's germline CDR1 is MNHEY and CDR2 SMNVEV (reference sequence). The DNA of the CDR3 is TGTGCCAGCAGTTTATACTATGAGGGGGGGGACACCATGAACACTGAAGCTTTCTTT. Translation: CASSLYYEGGDTMNTEAFF.

The V and J genes are TRBV6-1 and TRBJ2-4; 9 bases are a match to TRBD1. V gave up 2 bases and J gave up 8 bases; unmatched junction bases: 7. The CDR3 totals 15 residues. Per the germline V gene, CDR1 is MNHNS and CDR2 is SASEGT. This chain's CDR3 is CASSERTGDAHIQYF. CDR3 DNA: TGTGCCAGCAGTGAACGGACAGGGGACGCGCACATTCAGTACTTC.

This chain joins TRBV18 and TRBJ1-1; 10 nucleotides line up with TRBD1. This CDR3 is built from 14 residues. V lost 3 bases and J lost 10; bases outside the gene matches: 8. The germline V gene encodes CDR1 KGHSH and CDR2 LQKENI. The CDR3 loop is CASSPTDRGRAAFF. For the CDR3, the DNA is TGTGCCAGCTCACCGACTGACAGGGGGCGGGCAGCTTTCTTT.

V usage is TRBV9 and J usage is TRBJ1-1; TRBD1 is a possible D gene (5 bases). V was shortened by 2 bases and J by 4 bases, with 9 bases between the two germline ends. Germline V gives CDR1 SGDLS, CDR2 YYNGEE. The CDR3 is made up of 13 amino acids. The DNA for the CDR3 is TGTGCCAGCAGCGTTGGGGGGACCACTGAAGCTTTCTTT. Protein sequence: CASSVGGTTEAFF.

V is TRBV7-2 and J is TRBJ2-7, with D possibly being TRBD2 (5 bases). The CDR3 contains 12 residues. Germline V gene sequence: CDR1 SGHTA, CDR2 FQGNSA. V lost 6 bases to trimming and J lost 3 bases, with 9 bases between them. For the CDR3, the DNA is TGTGCCAGCAGACTAGACGGCTACGAGCAGTACTTC. Encoded protein: CASRLDGYEQYF.

The chain employs TRBV28 and TRBJ1-2; no reliable D call. The germline V and J ends were trimmed by 2 bases and 8 bases, with 21 bases remaining between them. Germline loops: CDR1 MDHEN, CDR2 SYDVKM. The CDR3 has 16 amino acids. For the CDR3, the DNA is TGTGCCAGCAGTTTACCGAACGAGGGAACATTGGGAGGCTACACCTTC. As protein: CASSLPNEGTLGGYTF.

V and J are TRBV27 and TRBJ1-2; tentative D call: TRBD1 (6 bases). The CDR3 covers 16 residues. The germline V gene has CDR1 MNHEY and CDR2 SMNVEV (reference sequence). The V end was cut by 5 bases, the J end by 5 bases, with 21 bases between. The CDR3 DNA follows: TGTGCCAGCAGTCGCGCCTTAGGACAGCCTACGTATGGCTACACCTTC. Protein sequence: CASSRALGQPTYGYTF.

This clone has only one observation. This chain links TRBV4-1 with TRBJ2-1; 10 positions match TRBD2. Losses at the gene ends were 4 bases for V and 7 bases for J; bases not matched to a gene: 13. CDR3 length equals 17 residues. Germline V gene lookup returns CDR1 MGHRA and CDR2 YSYEKL. The CDR3 DNA is TGCGCCAGCAGCCGAGGGGGACTAGCGATCCTTGGTAATGAGCAGTTCTTC. It codes for CASSRGGLAILGNEQFF.

J is TRBJ1-1 and V is TRBV30; a weak D match, TRBD1 (6 bases). The germline V and J ends were trimmed by 8 bases and 11 bases, with 15 bases remaining between them. The CDR3 runs to 10 residues. Germline-derived CDR1 and CDR2 are GTSNPN and SVGIG (reference sequence). The CDR3 DNA is TGTGCCACGGACAGCCGAGAGGCTTTCTTT. It translates to CATDSREAFF.

The gene calls are TRBV4-2 and TRBJ2-1; TRBD2 aligns across 8 bases. Germline lookup yields CDR1 LGHNA and CDR2 YNFKEQ. V was clipped by 4 bases and J by 5 bases; unmatched bases: 13. The CDR3 length is 17 residues. The CDR3 nucleotides are TGTGCCAGCAGCCTATGGGAGCGGGGGCCGGTAGACAATGAGCAGTTCTTC. Translating gives CASSLWERGPVDNEQFF.

The chain carries TRBV30 and TRBJ2-5; 7 bases are a match to TRBD2. The CDR3 is 13 amino acids. Per the germline V gene, CDR1 is GTSNPN and CDR2 is SVGIG (reference sequence). J gave up 5 bases and V 8 bases, and 11 bases lay outside the gene matches. The CDR3 sequence is CASNQGLGETQYF. The CDR3 region has the DNA TGTGCCAGCAACCAAGGACTAGGGGAGACCCAGTACTTC.

Concerning this clone itself: At one boundary the junction diverges from the germline segment, which might be a read error. The genes are TRBV4-3 and TRBJ1-2, with D possibly being TRBD1 (5 bases). This CDR3 spans 15 amino acids. Germline CDR1 is LGHNA and CDR2 is YSLEER. The CDR3: CASSQDLGDNYGYPF. The DNA of the CDR3 is TGCGCCAGCAGCCAAGATTTAGGGGATAACTATGGCTACCCCTTC.

The V gene is TRBV27, the J gene TRBJ2-7; TRBD1 agrees at 8 bases. This CDR3 has 13 residues. The germline V gene encodes CDR1 MNHEY and CDR2 SMNVEV (reference sequence). V was pared by 6 bases and J by 3 bases, with 4 bases of the junction left unmatched. CDR3 sequence (DNA): TGTGCCAGCAGGGGACAGGCTATCTACGAGCAGTACTTC. Residues: CASRGQAIYEQYF.